The 9 T cell receptor beta chains reported below all come from one sample, sequenced in a study of control samples from healthy donors and cancer patients. TCRdb keeps only in-frame clones here, not all; method: immunoSEQ multiplex PCR. Of roughly 180,000 clones listed, approximately 91% are singletons. Sequenced input: blood. The source of these receptors is a woman aged 40 to 49 in good health.

This clone occurred a few times. This chain joins TRBV6-1 and TRBJ2-7; D ambiguous. The CDR3 is made up of 12 amino acids. Germline V gives CDR1 MNHNS, CDR2 SASEGT. With 0 bases removed from V and 6 bases from J, the gap between germline ends came to 6 bases. The CDR3 region is CASSEASGEQYF. The DNA for the CDR3 is TGTGCCAGCAGTGAAGCAAGTGGCGAGCAGTACTTC.

This clone was detected only once. The chain employs TRBV5-5 and TRBJ2-7, with D perhaps matching TRBD1 (6 bases). Germline lookup yields CDR1 SGHKS and CDR2 YYEKEE (reference sequence). V lost 4 bases and J lost 1, with 12 bases in between. This CDR3 comprises 14 residues. CDR3 in DNA: TGTGCCAGCAGCAGCACCGGGACATCCTACGAGCAGTACTTC. Protein: CASSSTGTSYEQYF. Filled out from reference TRBV5-5 and TRBJ2-7, the complete variable domain reads DAGVTQSPTHLIKTRGQQVTLRCSPISGHKSVSWYQQVLGQGPQFIFQYYEKEERGRGNFPDRFSARQFPNYSSELNVNALLLGDSALYLCASSSTGTSYEQYFGPGTRLTVT.

This chain joins TRBV5-4 and TRBJ2-1, with D tentatively TRBD2 (5 bases). Germline V gene lookup returns CDR1 SGHNT and CDR2 YYREEE (reference sequence). This CDR3 is 13 amino acids long. V lost 1 base to trimming and J lost 6 bases, with 8 bases between them. CDR3 amino acids: CASSLSSGNEQFF. CDR3 DNA sequence: TGTGCCAGCAGCTTGTCAAGCGGCAATGAGCAGTTCTTC. Full variable domain (remainder filled in from reference TRBV5-4 and TRBJ2-1): ETGVTQSPTHLIKTRGQQVTLRCSSQSGHNTVSWYQQALGQGPQFIFQYYREEENGRGNFPPRFSGLQFPNYSSELNVNALELDDSALYLCASSLSSGNEQFFGPGTRLTVL.

This chain connects TRBV27 to TRBJ1-1; no clear D. Germline lookup yields CDR1 MNHEY and CDR2 SMNVEV (reference sequence). The CDR3 covers 15 residues. V was trimmed by 3 bases and J by 6 bases, leaving 17 bases between them. The CDR3 DNA is TGTGCCAGCAGTTTGAGCAGGCCGATGAAGGCTGAAGCTTTCTTT. This sequence encodes CASSLSRPMKAEAFF.

The gene calls are TRBV25-1 and TRBJ2-2, with 11 nucleotides matching TRBD2. CDR1 is MGHDK and CDR2 is SYGVNS in the germline V gene. This CDR3 has 14 amino acids. CDR3: CASVAGGPGGELFF. The CDR3 coding sequence is TGTGCTTCGGTAGCGGGGGGGCCCGGCGGGGAGCTGTTTTTT. Variable domain in full (rest from reference TRBV25-1 and TRBJ2-2): EADIYQTPRYLVIGTGKKITLECSQTMGHDKMYWYQQDPGMELHLIHYSYGVNSTEKGDLSSESTVSRIRTEHFPLTLESARPSHTSQYLCASVAGGPGGELFFGEGSRLTVL.

The rearrangement uses TRBV19 and TRBJ2-6; D is undetermined. Trimming left V 10 bases short and J 0 bases short, with 13 bases between. Germline V gene lookup returns CDR1 LNHDA and CDR2 SQIVND (reference sequence). This CDR3 is 15 amino acids long. The CDR3, as DNA: TGTGCCACCGCGACCAATCCCTCTGGGGCCAACGTCCTGACTTTC. Amino acid sequence: CATATNPSGANVLTF.

The rearrangement joins TRBV20-1 to TRBJ2-1; D uncertain. With 5 bases removed from V and 7 bases from J, the gap between germline ends came to 6 bases. The length of the CDR3 is 10 residues. The germline CDR1 and CDR2 sequences are DFQATT and SNEGSKA (reference sequence). CDR3 sequence: CSALGNEQFF. CDR3 sequence (DNA): TGCAGTGCTCTGGGGAATGAGCAGTTCTTC.

The chain joins TRBV3-1 (or the pseudogene TRBV3-2) to TRBJ2-6, with TRBD2 as a possible D gene (5 bases). Germline CDR1 reads LGHDT; CDR2 reads YNNKEL (reference sequence). The V end was cut by 11 bases, the J end by 1 base, with 9 bases between. The CDR3 is made up of 13 amino acids. The chain's CDR3 is CAGSKSGANVLTF. CDR3 coding DNA: TGTGCCGGGAGTAAATCTGGGGCCAACGTCCTGACTTTC.

The chain recombines TRBV19 with TRBJ2-3; the match to TRBD2 covers 12 bases. CDR1 is LNHDA, CDR2 SQIVND, per germline (reference sequence). The CDR3 runs 17 residues. V trimming: 0 bases; J trimming: 4 bases; junction bases outside the gene matches: 5. The CDR3 region is CASSIEALAGGADTQYF. CDR3 DNA sequence: TGTGCCAGTAGTATAGAGGCCCTAGCGGGGGGGGCAGATACGCAGTATTTT.